This entry features one TCR beta chain sequence. Its cognate antigen is unknown. The CDR3 covers 14 residues. Germline CDR1 is SQVTM and CDR2 is ANQGSEA. Clones were read by immunoSEQ multiplex PCR, and TCRdb kept only the in-frame ones, dropping some. The table lists tens of thousands of clones, 88% of them singletons. These data come from a study of identifying expanded T cells in peripheral blood. General study results and limits: Over about two and four weeks, about 16 and 20 clones changed, versus approximately 1.2 between replicates.

Healthy donors had no documented immune events, such as infections, while sampled. The origin of this receptor is a person aged 18 to 70 in good health. The sample comprised blood. V is TRBV29-1 and J is TRBJ2-5; D perhaps matches TRBD1 (6 bases). The end of the DNA aligns better with TRBJ2-7, so the J call may be wrong. In nucleotides, the CDR3 is TGCAGCGTTGTCGGACAGCTGAGCTCCTACGAGCAGTACTTC. As protein: CSVVGQLSSYEQYF.